This T cell receptor beta chain was captured in a study of cytomegalovirus exposure and HLA in healthy donors. In the study overall: A later analysis reported the 100 to 150 validation repertoires used the same platform as the approximately 670 first-cohort repertoires.

The donors belonged to the approximately 130-subject validation cohort, separate from the roughly 670-subject first cohort. Overall study results and limits: Overall, around 150 TCR beta chains were annotated as cytomegalovirus-associated.

This clone was counted a single time. Its cognate antigen is unknown. TCRdb keeps only in-frame clones here, not all; method: immunoSEQ multiplex PCR. This table holds about 73,000 clones, about 87% found once. Germline values: CDR1 MNHGY, CDR2 SAAAGT. The CDR3 consists of 17 residues. The ends lost 0 bases at V and 2 bases at J; junction bases unmatched: 8. The sequencing input was PBMCs. The source of this sequence is a young woman in good health and CMV-seropositive. This chain connects TRBV6-8 to TRBJ2-5; 8 bases match TRBD2. The CDR3 reads CASSYSITQRGQETQYF. The CDR3 DNA reads TGTGCCAGCAGTTACTCGATCACTCAGCGGGGGCAAGAGACCCAGTACTTC.